This entry is about one T cell receptor beta chain. Its antigen is unidentified. At one of its ends the junction is not consistent with the germline gene, which may arise from a read error. The sample is drawn from a study of blood T cells in healthy people across ages. Study at large: The capture of about one barcoded beta molecule per two T cells was achieved by template switching.

Whole-study results and caveats: TCR beta diversity was tightly associated with the proportion of naive T cells.

The use of a sample-barcoded 5' primer and a J-beta primer mix characterized a second PCR of roughly 6 to 11 cycles. Every sample gave at least 3 million paired-end reads containing CDR3. One entry per CDR3 protein results from TCRdb running MiXCR on the 5' RACE reads. This sample has fewer than 900,000 distinct CDR3 sequences, with approximately 35% found just once. The CDR3 has 15 amino acids. Looked up from germline, CDR1 is LNHNV and CDR2 is YYDKDF (reference sequence). The sequence was collected from a man between 18 and 35 years old in good health. The chain links TRBV15 to TRBJ1-2; D ambiguous. Sequences were obtained from blood. This chain's CDR3 is CATSGDPGLEKGYTF. Written as DNA, the CDR3 is TGTGCCACCAGCGGAGATCCGGGCTTGGAAAAAGGCTACACCTTC.